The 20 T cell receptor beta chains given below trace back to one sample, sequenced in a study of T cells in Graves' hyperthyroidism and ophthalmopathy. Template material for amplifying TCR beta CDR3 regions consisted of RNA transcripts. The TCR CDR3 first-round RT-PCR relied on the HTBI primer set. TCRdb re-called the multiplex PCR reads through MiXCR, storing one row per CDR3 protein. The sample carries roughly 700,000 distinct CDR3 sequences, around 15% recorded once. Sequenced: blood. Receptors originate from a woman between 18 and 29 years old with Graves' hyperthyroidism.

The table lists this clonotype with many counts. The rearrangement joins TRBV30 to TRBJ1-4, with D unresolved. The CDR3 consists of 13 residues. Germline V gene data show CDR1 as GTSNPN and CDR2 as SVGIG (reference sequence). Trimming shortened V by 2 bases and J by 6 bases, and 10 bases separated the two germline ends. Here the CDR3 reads CAWSPEIYEKLFF. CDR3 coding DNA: TGTGCCTGGAGTCCGGAGATTTATGAAAAACTGTTTTTT.

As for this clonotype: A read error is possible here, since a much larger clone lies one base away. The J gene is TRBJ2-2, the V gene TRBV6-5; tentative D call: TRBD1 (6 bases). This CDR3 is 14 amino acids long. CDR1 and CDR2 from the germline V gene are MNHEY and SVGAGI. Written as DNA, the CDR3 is TGTGCCAGCAGTTACTCAGGGGGAACCGGGGAGCCGTTTTTT. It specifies CASSYSGGTGEPFF.

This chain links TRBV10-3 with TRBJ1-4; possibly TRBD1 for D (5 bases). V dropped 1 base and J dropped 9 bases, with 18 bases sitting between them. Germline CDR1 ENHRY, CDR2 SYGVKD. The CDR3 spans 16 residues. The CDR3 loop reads CAISELWDSPGKKLFF. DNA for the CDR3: TGTGCCATCAGTGAGTTGTGGGACTCCCCCGGCAAAAAACTGTTTTTT.

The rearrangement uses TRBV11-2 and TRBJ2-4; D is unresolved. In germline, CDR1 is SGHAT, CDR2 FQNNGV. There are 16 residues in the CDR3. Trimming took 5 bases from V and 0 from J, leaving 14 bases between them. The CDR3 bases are TGTGCCAGCAGCCCCCTCCGTAGGGTAGCCAAAAACATTCAGTACTTC. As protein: CASSPLRRVAKNIQYF.

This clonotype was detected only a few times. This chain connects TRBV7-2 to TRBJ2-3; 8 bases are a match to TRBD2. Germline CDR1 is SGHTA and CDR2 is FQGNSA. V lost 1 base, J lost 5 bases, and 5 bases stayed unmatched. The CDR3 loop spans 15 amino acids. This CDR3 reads CASSLDSGSGDTQYF. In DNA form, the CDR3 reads TGTGCCAGCAGCTTAGACAGCGGGAGTGGAGATACGCAGTATTTT.

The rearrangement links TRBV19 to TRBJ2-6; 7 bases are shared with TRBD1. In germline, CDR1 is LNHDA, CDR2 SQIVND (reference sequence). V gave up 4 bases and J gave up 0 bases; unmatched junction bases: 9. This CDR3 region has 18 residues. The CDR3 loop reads CASSKTGDPVSGANVLTF. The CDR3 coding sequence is TGTGCCAGTAGTAAAACAGGGGACCCCGTCTCTGGGGCCAACGTCCTGACTTTC.

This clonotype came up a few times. In DNA form, the CDR3 reads TGTGCCAGCAGTGAACCGACTAGCGGGAGCTACGAGCAGTACTTC. Amino acids: CASSEPTSGSYEQYF. The chain combines TRBV25-1 with TRBJ2-7; the match to TRBD2 covers 12 bases. The CDR3 has 15 amino acids. J was trimmed by 3 bases and V by 2 bases; bases with no gene match: 2. CDR1 is MGHDK and CDR2 is SYGVNS in the germline V gene.

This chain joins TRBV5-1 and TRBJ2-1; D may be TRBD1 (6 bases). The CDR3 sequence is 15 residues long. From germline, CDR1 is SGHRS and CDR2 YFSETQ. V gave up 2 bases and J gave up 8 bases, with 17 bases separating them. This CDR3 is CASSLPLPGADEQFF. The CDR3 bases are TGCGCCAGCAGCTTACCTCTGCCAGGGGCGGATGAGCAGTTCTTC.

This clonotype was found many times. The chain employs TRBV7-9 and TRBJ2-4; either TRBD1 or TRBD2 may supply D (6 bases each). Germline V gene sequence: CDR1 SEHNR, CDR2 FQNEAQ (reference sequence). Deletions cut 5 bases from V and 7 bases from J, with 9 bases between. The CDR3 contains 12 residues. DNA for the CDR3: TGTGCCAGCAGCCAAGGGGGGAACATTCAGTACTTC. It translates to CASSQGGNIQYF.

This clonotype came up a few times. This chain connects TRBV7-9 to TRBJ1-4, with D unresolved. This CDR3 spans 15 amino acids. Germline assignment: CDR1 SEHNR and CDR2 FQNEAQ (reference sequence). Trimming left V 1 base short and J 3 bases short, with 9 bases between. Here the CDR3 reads CASSLEPGANEKLFF. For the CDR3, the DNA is TGTGCCAGCAGCTTAGAGCCCGGGGCTAATGAAAAACTGTTTTTT.

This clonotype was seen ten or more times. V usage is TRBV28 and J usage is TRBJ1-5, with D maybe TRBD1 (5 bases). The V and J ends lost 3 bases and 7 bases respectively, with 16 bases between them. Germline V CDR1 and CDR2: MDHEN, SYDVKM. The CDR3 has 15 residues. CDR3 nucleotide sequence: TGTGCCAGCAGTTTCCTGGGGGTCGGGCAGCAGCCCCAGCATTTT. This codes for CASSFLGVGQQPQHF.

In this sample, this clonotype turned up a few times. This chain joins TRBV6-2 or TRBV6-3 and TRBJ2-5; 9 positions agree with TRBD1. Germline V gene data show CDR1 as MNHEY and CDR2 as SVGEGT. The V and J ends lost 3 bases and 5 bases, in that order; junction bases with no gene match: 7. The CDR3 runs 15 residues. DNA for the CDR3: TGTGCCAGCAGTTATGGGACAGGGACTTTGGAGACCCAGTACTTC. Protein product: CASSYGTGTLETQYF.

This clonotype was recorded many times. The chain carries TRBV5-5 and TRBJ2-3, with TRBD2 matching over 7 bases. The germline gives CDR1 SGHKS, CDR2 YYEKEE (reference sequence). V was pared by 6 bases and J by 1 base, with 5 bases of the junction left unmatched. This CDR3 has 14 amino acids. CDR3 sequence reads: CASILSGGTDTQYF. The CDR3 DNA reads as TGTGCCAGCATCCTAAGCGGGGGCACAGATACGCAGTATTTT.

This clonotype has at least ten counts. The CDR3 spells CASGHSDYGYTF. In DNA, the CDR3 is TGTGCCAGCGGACATTCAGACTATGGCTACACCTTC. This chain links TRBV28 with TRBJ1-2; D is perhaps TRBD1 (5 bases). Germline V gene data show CDR1 as MDHEN and CDR2 as SYDVKM. CDR3 length: 12 residues. V dropped 8 bases and J dropped 3 bases, with 10 bases sitting between them.

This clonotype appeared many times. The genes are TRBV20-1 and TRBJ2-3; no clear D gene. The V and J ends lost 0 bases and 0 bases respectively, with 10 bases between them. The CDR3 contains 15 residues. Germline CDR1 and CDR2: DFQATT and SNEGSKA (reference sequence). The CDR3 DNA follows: TGCAGTGCTAGAGATCCGCCTGTAAGCACAGATACGCAGTATTTT. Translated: CSARDPPVSTDTQYF.

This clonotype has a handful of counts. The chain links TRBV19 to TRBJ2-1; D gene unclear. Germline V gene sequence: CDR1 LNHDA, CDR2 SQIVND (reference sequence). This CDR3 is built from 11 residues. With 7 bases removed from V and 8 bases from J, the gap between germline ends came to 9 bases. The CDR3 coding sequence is TGTGCCAGTAAGGCCTGGGATGAGCAGTTCTTC. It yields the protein CASKAWDEQFF.

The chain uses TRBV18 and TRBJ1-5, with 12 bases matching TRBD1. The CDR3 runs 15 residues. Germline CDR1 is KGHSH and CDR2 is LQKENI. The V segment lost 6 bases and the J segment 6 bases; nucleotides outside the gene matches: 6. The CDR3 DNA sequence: TGTGCCAGCTCGAGGGACAGGGGGCATGGTCAGCCCCAGCATTTT. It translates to CASSRDRGHGQPQHF.

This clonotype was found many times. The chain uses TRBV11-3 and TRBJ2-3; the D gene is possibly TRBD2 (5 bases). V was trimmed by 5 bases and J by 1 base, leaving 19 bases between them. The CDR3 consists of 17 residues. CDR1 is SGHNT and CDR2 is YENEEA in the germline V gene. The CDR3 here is CASSPPLGIAGTDTQYF. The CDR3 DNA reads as TGTGCCAGCAGCCCTCCCCTCGGGATCGCAGGCACAGATACGCAGTATTTT. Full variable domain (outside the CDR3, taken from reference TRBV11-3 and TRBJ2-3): EAGVVQSPRYKIIEKKQPVAFWCNPISGHNTLYWYLQNLGQGPELLIRYENEEAVDDSQLPKDRFSAERLKGVDSTLKIQPAELGDSAVYLCASSPPLGIAGTDTQYFGPGTRLTVL.

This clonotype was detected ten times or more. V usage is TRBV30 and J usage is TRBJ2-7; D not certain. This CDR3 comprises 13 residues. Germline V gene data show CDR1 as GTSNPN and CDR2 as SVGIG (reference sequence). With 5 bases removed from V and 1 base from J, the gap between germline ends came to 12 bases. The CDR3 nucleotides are TGTGCCTGGCAGTCCGCAGCGTCCTACGAGCAGTACTTC. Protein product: CAWQSAASYEQYF.

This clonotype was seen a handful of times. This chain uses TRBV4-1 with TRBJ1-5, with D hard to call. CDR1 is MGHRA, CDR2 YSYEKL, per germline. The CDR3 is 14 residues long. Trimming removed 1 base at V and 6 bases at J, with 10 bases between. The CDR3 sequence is CASSQGGSGQPQHF. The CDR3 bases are TGCGCCAGCAGCCAAGGAGGGAGCGGTCAGCCCCAGCATTTT.